The following is a T cell receptor beta chain sequence with its context. Its antigen remains unidentified. The record originates from a study of T cell clonotyping in hematopoietic cell transplantation. The CDR3 has 11 amino acids. Trimming took 0 bases from V and 2 from J, leaving 2 bases between them. Germline lookup yields CDR1 DFQATT and CDR2 SNEGSKA (reference sequence). Findings and caveats of the study: At the given depth, recipient repertoires were over 95% de novo clonotypes. Recipient TCR diversity dropped after transplant; expanded clonotypes rose from day 30 to 180. CD4 and CD8 repertoire contributions could not be separated without sorting.

Data came from immunoSEQ multiplex PCR; TCRdb stores just in-frame clones and leaves some out. The sample lists about 43,000 clones, 95% occurring once. This receptor was identified in a man aged 25 to 40 in good health. Some clones in this sample may be carry-over from other donors' samples. Specimen: peripheral blood mononuclear cells. The V gene is TRBV20-1, the J gene TRBJ2-7; the D is unclear. The CDR3 region is CSARDPYEQYF. The DNA of the CDR3 is TGCAGTGCTAGAGACCCCTACGAGCAGTACTTC.